Following are 15 T cell receptor beta chains from one sample sequenced in a study of T cell responses to AZD1222 COVID-19 vaccine. Sequencing used immunoSEQ multiplex PCR; TCRdb keeps in-frame clones, though not all of them. The repertoire holds 190,000 or so clones, with roughly 92% as singletons. Sample: peripheral blood, taken 28 days after the second AZD1222 dose. Receptors were obtained from an adult who received the AZD1222 COVID-19 vaccine.

The table lists this clone with a count of one. J is TRBJ2-5 and V is TRBV12-3 or TRBV12-4; D unclear. This CDR3 region has 13 residues. Trimming shortened V by 2 bases and J by 3 bases, and 7 bases separated the two germline ends. The CDR3 loop reads CASSLPPEETQYF. The CDR3 nucleotides read TGTGCCAGCAGTTTACCGCCTGAAGAGACCCAGTACTTC.

This clone appeared a few times. The chain joins TRBV12-5 to TRBJ1-4; D gene uncertain. Trimming left V 1 base short and J 5 bases short, with 5 bases between. The CDR3 runs 13 residues. Germline-derived CDR1 and CDR2 are LGHNT and FRNRAP. The CDR3 DNA sequence: TGTGCTAGTGGTTTGGGTAACAATGAAAAACTGTTTTTT. Residues: CASGLGNNEKLFF.

The chain uses TRBV4-1 and TRBJ2-5; possibly TRBD2 for D (6 bases). The CDR3 is 15 amino acids. Trimming stripped 1 base from V and 5 bases from J, with 14 bases between. Germline V CDR1 and CDR2: MGHRA, YSYEKL. CDR3 region: CASSQGHSGGETQYF. CDR3 nucleotides: TGCGCCAGCAGCCAAGGACATAGCGGAGGGGAGACCCAGTACTTC.

V and J are TRBV5-1 and TRBJ2-5; D remains ambiguous. The CDR3 sequence is 11 residues long. Germline V gene lookup returns CDR1 SGHRS and CDR2 YFSETQ. The V gene lost 7 bases and the J gene lost 2 bases, with 6 bases spanning the gap. CDR3 sequence reads: CASSWQETQYF. The CDR3 nucleotides read TGCGCCAGCTCGTGGCAAGAGACCCAGTACTTC.

The DNA of the CDR3 is TGTGCCAGCAGCTTAGTCGGGACAGGTTATAATTCACCCCTCCACTTT. This sequence encodes CASSLVGTGYNSPLHF. V and J are TRBV7-9 and TRBJ1-6, with 8 bases that match TRBD1. The length of the CDR3 is 16 residues. From germline, CDR1 is SEHNR and CDR2 FQNEAQ (reference sequence). The trim removed 1 base at V and 4 bases at J, leaving 3 bases unmatched.

The chain joins TRBV10-3 to TRBJ2-5, with 7 bases fitting TRBD2. This CDR3 is 20 amino acids long. The V and J ends lost 5 bases and 7 bases, in that order; junction bases with no gene match: 28. CDR1 is ENHRY, CDR2 SYGVKD, per germline. CDR3 amino acids: CAISPDWSSTRSPGGLTQYF. CDR3 bases: TGTGCCATCAGTCCCGATTGGTCTAGCACTCGGTCCCCGGGGGGATTGACCCAGTACTTC.

The rearrangement links TRBV7-3 to TRBJ1-2; D possibly corresponds to TRBD1 (5 bases). The CDR3 has 14 residues. Trimming stripped 1 base from V and 4 bases from J, with 10 bases between. Per the germline V gene, CDR1 is SGHTA and CDR2 is FQGTGA. The CDR3 DNA reads as TGTGCCAGCAGCTTAAGCGCAGGGAGCTATGGCTACACCTTC. Translating gives CASSLSAGSYGYTF.

The V gene is TRBV25-1, the J gene TRBJ2-7; 8 bases agree with TRBD1. The CDR3 sequence is 15 residues long. V shed 4 bases and J 0 bases; nucleotides not matched to a gene: 5. Germline loops: CDR1 MGHDK, CDR2 SYGVNS. For the CDR3, the DNA is TGTGCCAGCAGTGCACAGGGGGGCAACTCCTACGAGCAGTACTTC. Translation: CASSAQGGNSYEQYF.

V is TRBV5-4 and J is TRBJ1-5; no firm D call. CDR1 SGHNT and CDR2 YYREEE come from the germline V gene (reference sequence). V lost 1 base and J lost 4, with 9 bases in between. The CDR3 has 14 residues. CDR3 residues: CASSLWEGNQPQHF. The CDR3 DNA reads TGTGCCAGCAGCTTGTGGGAGGGAAATCAGCCCCAGCATTTT.

The chain uses TRBV11-2 and TRBJ2-7; D unclear. The germline V gene encodes CDR1 SGHAT and CDR2 FQNNGV. The CDR3 spans 13 residues. Deletions cut 1 base from V and 7 bases from J, with 11 bases between. This CDR3 is CASSLGWASEQYF. In DNA, the CDR3 is TGTGCCAGCAGCTTAGGCTGGGCCTCTGAGCAGTACTTC.

The chain has TRBV9 and TRBJ1-1; 7 bases are shared with TRBD1. V dropped 5 bases and J dropped 2; count of bases not matched to a gene: 9. Germline V CDR1 and CDR2: SGDLS, YYNGEE. The CDR3 has 15 residues. CDR3 nucleotides: TGTGCCAGCAGTGCCCAGGGGACAGCTAACACTGAAGCTTTCTTT. It translates to CASSAQGTANTEAFF. The variable domain in full, with the rest retrieved from reference TRBV9 and TRBJ1-1, is DSGVTQTPKHLITATGQRVTLRCSPRSGDLSVYWYQQSLDQGLQFLIQYYNGEERAKGNILERFSAQQFPDLHSELNLSSLELGDSALYFCASSAQGTANTEAFFGQGTRLTVV.

This rearrangement joins TRBV20-1 to TRBJ1-1; D not certain. Trimming removed 0 bases from V and 8 bases from J, with 7 bases in between. The germline V gene has CDR1 DFQATT and CDR2 SNEGSKA (reference sequence). The CDR3 is 11 residues long. In DNA form, the CDR3 reads TGCAGTGCTAGAGATAGACTGGAAGCTTTCTTT. The encoded protein is CSARDRLEAFF.

The chain joins TRBV19 to TRBJ1-2; D is ambiguous. The CDR3 length is 15 residues. V was shortened by 6 bases and J by 3 bases, with 17 bases between the two germline ends. The V gene's germline CDR1 is LNHDA and CDR2 SQIVND (reference sequence). The CDR3 region has the DNA TGTGCCAGTAGCGGCCAAGGCTACCTTCACTATGGCTACACCTTC. Its translation: CASSGQGYLHYGYTF.

This clone appeared once. V usage is TRBV7-9 and J usage is TRBJ1-1; TRBD1 is a possible D gene (5 bases). The germline V gene encodes CDR1 SEHNR and CDR2 FQNEAQ (reference sequence). The CDR3 is 18 amino acids. V gave up 5 bases and J gave up 1 base, with 23 bases separating them. The CDR3 is CASSGTADLHPGNTEAFF. The CDR3 DNA reads TGTGCCAGCAGCGGGACGGCCGATCTCCACCCGGGGAACACTGAAGCTTTCTTT.

This chain links TRBV3-1 (or the pseudogene TRBV3-2) with TRBJ2-3; D ambiguous. The CDR3 runs to 12 residues. The ends were cut back, 0 bases at V and 7 bases at J, with 5 bases in the middle. Germline V CDR1 and CDR2: LGHDT, YNNKEL (reference sequence). DNA for the CDR3: TGTGCCAGCAGCCAAGATCAGAATACGCAGTATTTT. It translates to CASSQDQNTQYF.